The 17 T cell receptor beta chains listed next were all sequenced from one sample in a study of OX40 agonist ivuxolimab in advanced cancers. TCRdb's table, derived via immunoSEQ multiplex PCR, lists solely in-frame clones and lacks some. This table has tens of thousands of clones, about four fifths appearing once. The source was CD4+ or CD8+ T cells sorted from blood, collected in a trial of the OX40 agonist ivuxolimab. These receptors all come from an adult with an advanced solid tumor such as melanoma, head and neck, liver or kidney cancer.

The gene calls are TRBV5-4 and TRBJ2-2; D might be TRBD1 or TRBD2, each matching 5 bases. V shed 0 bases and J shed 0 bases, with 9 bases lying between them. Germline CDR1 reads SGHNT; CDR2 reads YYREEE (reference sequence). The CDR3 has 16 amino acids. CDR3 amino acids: CASSLGGVTNTGELFF. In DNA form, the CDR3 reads TGTGCCAGCAGCTTGGGAGGGGTCACGAACACCGGGGAGCTGTTTTTT.

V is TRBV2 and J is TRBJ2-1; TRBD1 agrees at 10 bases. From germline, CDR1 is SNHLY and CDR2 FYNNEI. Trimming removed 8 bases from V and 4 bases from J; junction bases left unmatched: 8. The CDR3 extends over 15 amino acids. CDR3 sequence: CASDPTGGAYNEQFF. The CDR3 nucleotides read TGTGCCAGCGATCCGACAGGGGGCGCATACAATGAGCAGTTCTTC.

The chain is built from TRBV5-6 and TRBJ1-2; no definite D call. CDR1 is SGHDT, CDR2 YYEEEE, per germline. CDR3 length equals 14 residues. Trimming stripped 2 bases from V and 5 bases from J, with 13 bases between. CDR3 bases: TGTGCCAGCAGCTTTGGACGGAATTCATATGGCTACACCTTC. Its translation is CASSFGRNSYGYTF.

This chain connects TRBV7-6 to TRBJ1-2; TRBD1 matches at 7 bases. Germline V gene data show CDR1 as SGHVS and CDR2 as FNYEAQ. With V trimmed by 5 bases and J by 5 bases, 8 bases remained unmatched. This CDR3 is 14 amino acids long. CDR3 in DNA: TGTGCCAGCAGCGCGGCTGCCAGGGGGTATGGCTACACCTTC. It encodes CASSAAARGYGYTF.

CDR3 loop: CASSLGQGATEAFF. In DNA, the CDR3 is TGCGCCAGCAGCTTGGGACAGGGGGCCACTGAAGCTTTCTTT. The chain links TRBV5-1 to TRBJ1-1, with TRBD1 identical over 10 bases. This CDR3 has 14 residues. V dropped 0 bases and J dropped 4; count of bases not matched to a gene: 0. CDR1 and CDR2 from the germline V gene are SGHRS and YFSETQ.

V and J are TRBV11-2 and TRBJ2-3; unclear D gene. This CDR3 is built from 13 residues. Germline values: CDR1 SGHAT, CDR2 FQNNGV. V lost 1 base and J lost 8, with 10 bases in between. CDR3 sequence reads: CASSLVFRATQYF. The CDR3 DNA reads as TGTGCCAGCAGCTTAGTTTTTCGGGCTACGCAGTATTTT.

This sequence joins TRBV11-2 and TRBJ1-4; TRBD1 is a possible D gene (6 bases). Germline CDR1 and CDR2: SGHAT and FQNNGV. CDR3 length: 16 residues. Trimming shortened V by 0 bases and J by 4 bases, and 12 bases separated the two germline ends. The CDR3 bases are TGTGCCAGCAGCTTAGATGGTGGACAGAGTAATGAAAAACTGTTTTTT. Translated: CASSLDGGQSNEKLFF.

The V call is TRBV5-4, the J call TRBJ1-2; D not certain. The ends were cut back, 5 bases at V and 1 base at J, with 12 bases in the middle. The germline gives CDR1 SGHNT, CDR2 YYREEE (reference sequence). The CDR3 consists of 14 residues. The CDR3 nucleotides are TGTGCCAGCAGTCCGCCGGGGTTTAACTATGGCTACACCTTC. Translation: CASSPPGFNYGYTF. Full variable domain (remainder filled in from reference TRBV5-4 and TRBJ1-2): ETGVTQSPTHLIKTRGQQVTLRCSSQSGHNTVSWYQQALGQGPQFIFQYYREEENGRGNFPPRFSGLQFPNYSSELNVNALELDDSALYLCASSPPGFNYGYTFGSGTRLTVV.

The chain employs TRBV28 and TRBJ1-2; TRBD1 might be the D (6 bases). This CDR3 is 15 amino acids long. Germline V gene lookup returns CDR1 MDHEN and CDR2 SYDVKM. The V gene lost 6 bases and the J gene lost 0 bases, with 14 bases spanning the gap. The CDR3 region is CASRHTGNPNYGYTF. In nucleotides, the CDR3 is TGTGCCAGCAGGCATACAGGGAATCCTAACTATGGCTACACCTTC.

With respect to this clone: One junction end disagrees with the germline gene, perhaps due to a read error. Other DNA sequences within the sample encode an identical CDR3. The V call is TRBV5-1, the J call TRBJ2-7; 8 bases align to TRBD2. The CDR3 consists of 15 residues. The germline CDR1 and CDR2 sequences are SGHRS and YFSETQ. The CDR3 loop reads CASSSEAGATYEQYF. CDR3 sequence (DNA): TGTGCCAGCAGCTCTGAAGCGGGGGCGACCTACGAGCAGTACTTC.

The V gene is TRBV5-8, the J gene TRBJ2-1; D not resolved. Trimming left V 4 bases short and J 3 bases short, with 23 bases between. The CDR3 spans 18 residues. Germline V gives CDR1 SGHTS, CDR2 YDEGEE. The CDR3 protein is CASSRRIQTKWVYNEQFF. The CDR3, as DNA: TGTGCCAGCAGCCGCAGAATTCAGACAAAGTGGGTCTACAATGAGCAGTTCTTC.

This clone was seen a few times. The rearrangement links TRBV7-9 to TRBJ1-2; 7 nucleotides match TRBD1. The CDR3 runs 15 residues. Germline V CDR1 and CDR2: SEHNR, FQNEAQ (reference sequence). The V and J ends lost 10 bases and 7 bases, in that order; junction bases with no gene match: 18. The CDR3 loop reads CATTGTARLSTGYTF. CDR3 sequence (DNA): TGTGCCACGACCGGGACAGCCAGACTTAGTACTGGCTACACCTTC.

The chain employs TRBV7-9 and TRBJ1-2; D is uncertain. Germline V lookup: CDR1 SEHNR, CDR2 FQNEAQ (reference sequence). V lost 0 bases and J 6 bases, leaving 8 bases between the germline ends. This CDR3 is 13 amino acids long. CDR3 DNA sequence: TGTGCCAGCAGCTTAGCGCAGGATAATGGCTACACCTTC. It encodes CASSLAQDNGYTF.

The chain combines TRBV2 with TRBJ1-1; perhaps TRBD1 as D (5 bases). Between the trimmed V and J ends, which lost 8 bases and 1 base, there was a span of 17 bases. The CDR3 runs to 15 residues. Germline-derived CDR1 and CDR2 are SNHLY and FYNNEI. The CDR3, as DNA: TGTGCCAGCCGACCTGAGGCCGGACAGAACACTGAAGCTTTCTTT. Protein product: CASRPEAGQNTEAFF.

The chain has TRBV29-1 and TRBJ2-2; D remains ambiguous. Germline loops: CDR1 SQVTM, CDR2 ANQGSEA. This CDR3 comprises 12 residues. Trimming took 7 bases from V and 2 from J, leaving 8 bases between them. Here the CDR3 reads CSATDNTGELFF. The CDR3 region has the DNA TGCAGCGCTACAGACAACACCGGGGAGCTGTTTTTT.

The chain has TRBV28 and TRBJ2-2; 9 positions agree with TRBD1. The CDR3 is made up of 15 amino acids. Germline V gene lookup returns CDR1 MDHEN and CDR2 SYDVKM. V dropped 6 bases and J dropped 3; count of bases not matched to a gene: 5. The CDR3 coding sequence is TGTGCCAGCAGGGAGGGACAGGGACACACCGGGGAGCTGTTTTTT. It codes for CASREGQGHTGELFF.

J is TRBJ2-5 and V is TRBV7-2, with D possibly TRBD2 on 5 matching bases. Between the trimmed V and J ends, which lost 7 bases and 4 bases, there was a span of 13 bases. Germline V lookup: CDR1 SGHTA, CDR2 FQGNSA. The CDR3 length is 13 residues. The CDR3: CASTFDRGETQYF. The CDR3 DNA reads TGTGCCAGCACGTTCGATCGGGGAGAGACCCAGTACTTC.